The entry below describes one T cell receptor (beta chain). In the study's own analysis: Quantification of nucleated cells was approximated via reference gene primer amplification. TCRdb keeps only in-frame clones here, not all; method: immunoSEQ multiplex PCR. Clone size and the V and J calls come from that table; the DNA yielded D and trimming. This table holds approximately 150,000 clones, approximately 88% found once. This sample was taken from a study of blood T cell repertoires in COVID-19. Looking at the study overall: Some COVID-19 samples were acute and others convalescent; all came from the United States, Italy and Spain. PBMCs, B-cell-depleted T cells, or T cells provided the cDNA or gDNA that made up the material.

This CDR3 has 14 residues. The V and J ends lost 7 bases and 7 bases respectively, with 19 bases between them. The germline V gene encodes CDR1 MNHEY and CDR2 SVGAGI. Sequences were obtained from peripheral blood. This TCR was sampled from a human donor in a cohort sampled during active COVID-19. The chain carries TRBV6-5 and TRBJ1-2, with D unclear. The chain's CDR3 is CASTAGEGVAGYTF. In DNA form, the CDR3 reads TGTGCCAGCACCGCCGGCGAGGGTGTAGCTGGCTACACCTTC.